These 27 T cell receptor beta chains were sequenced from one sample in a study of Graves' ophthalmopathy and Graves' hyperthyroidism. The TCR beta CDR3 regions underwent amplification from RNA transcripts. The library came from an HTBI-primed first-round RT-PCR and a second-round multiplex PCR. MiXCR, applied by TCRdb to the multiplex PCR reads, yields one record per CDR3 protein. The sample yields roughly 600,000 distinct CDR3 sequences, about 35% seen once. Input material: peripheral blood or thyroid tissue (not recorded which). The receptors were sampled from an adult man with Graves' hyperthyroidism.

V gene TRBV10-2 combines with J gene TRBJ2-5; D gene unclear. The J call may be faulty, since TRBJ2-1 better matches the DNA end. In germline, CDR1 is WSHSY, CDR2 SAAADI. The CDR3 runs 16 residues. CDR3 nucleotide sequence: TGCGCCAGCAGTTTTAATGGGGAAACCCTCGACAATGAGCAGTTCTTC. Its protein is CASSFNGETLDNEQFF.

This chain uses TRBV27 with TRBJ2-5, with a weak D call TRBD2 (7 bases). Germline V lookup: CDR1 MNHEY, CDR2 SMNVEV (reference sequence). The CDR3 length is 15 residues. The V gene lost 5 bases and the J gene lost 5 bases, with 18 bases spanning the gap. CDR3 nucleotide sequence: TGTGCCAGCAGTGAGAACGGGGGGCATAGGGAGACCCAGTACTTC. It is translated as CASSENGGHRETQYF.

There are many counts of this clonotype. The chain employs TRBV20-1 and TRBJ2-7; 12 positions agree with TRBD1. The V segment lost 4 bases and the J segment 4 bases; nucleotides outside the gene matches: 5. Germline V gene sequence: CDR1 DFQATT, CDR2 SNEGSKA (reference sequence). This CDR3 is built from 14 residues. DNA for the CDR3: TGCAGTGCTACCGGGACAGGGGGCGCTTACGAGCAGTACTTC. Its protein product is CSATGTGGAYEQYF.

This clonotype was counted only a few times. The gene calls are TRBV30 and TRBJ1-5; maybe TRBD1 (5 bases). Trimming removed 0 bases from V and 7 bases from J, with 13 bases in between. CDR3 size: 14 residues. CDR1 GTSNPN and CDR2 SVGIG come from the germline V gene (reference sequence). The CDR3 DNA sequence: TGTGCCTGGAGTGTATGGGGGAGGGACCAGCCCCAGCATTTT. It translates to CAWSVWGRDQPQHF.

The chain recombines TRBV20-1 with TRBJ2-1; perhaps TRBD2 as D (5 bases). Germline V CDR1 and CDR2: DFQATT, SNEGSKA (reference sequence). The V and J ends lost 1 base and 0 bases respectively, with 10 bases between them. The CDR3 covers 15 residues. CDR3 amino acids: CSARVDGNSYNEQFF. The CDR3 region has the DNA TGCAGTGCTAGAGTTGACGGGAACTCCTACAATGAGCAGTTCTTC.

This chain links TRBV7-9 with TRBJ2-7, with D perhaps assigned TRBD1 or TRBD2 (6 bases each). Near its end, the DNA agrees better with TRBJ2-1, so the J call may be wrong. Germline CDR1 is SEHNR and CDR2 is FQNEAQ (reference sequence). The CDR3 consists of 14 residues. CDR3 residues: CASSGTGTRNEQFF. The CDR3 DNA is TGTGCCAGCAGCGGCACAGGGACTCGAAATGAGCAGTTCTTC.

This clonotype was seen ten or more times. The chain recombines TRBV7-9 with TRBJ1-5; a possible D gene is TRBD1 (6 bases). Per germline, CDR1 SEHNR and CDR2 FQNEAQ (reference sequence). The CDR3 has 14 residues. Trimming shortened V by 4 bases and J by 4 bases, and 11 bases separated the two germline ends. The CDR3 sequence: CASSSSTGNQPQHF. The CDR3 coding sequence is TGTGCCAGCAGCTCAAGTACAGGGAATCAGCCCCAGCATTTT.

The chain joins TRBV20-1 to TRBJ2-3, with D possibly TRBD1 on 5 matching bases. Germline V gene lookup returns CDR1 DFQATT and CDR2 SNEGSKA (reference sequence). Deletions cut 0 bases from V and 2 bases from J, with 15 bases between. This CDR3 has 16 residues. CDR3 in DNA: TGCAGTGCTAGAGAGTGGGTCCCTGGACACACAGATACGCAGTATTTT. Translated: CSAREWVPGHTDTQYF.

This clonotype has a single count. The V call is TRBV29-1, the J call TRBJ2-6, with TRBD1 identical over 10 bases. With V trimmed by 0 bases and J by 3 bases, 2 bases remained unmatched. The germline CDR1 and CDR2 sequences are SQVTM and ANQGSEA. The CDR3 contains 16 residues. In nucleotides, the CDR3 is TGCAGCGTTGAAGATTGGGACAGGGGTGGGGCCAACGTCCTGACTTTC. Protein sequence: CSVEDWDRGGANVLTF.

This clonotype was recorded many times. The chain combines TRBV29-1 with TRBJ1-1; 7 nucleotides line up with TRBD1. The CDR3 is 13 residues long. Germline lookup yields CDR1 SQVTM and CDR2 ANQGSEA. V lost 6 bases to trimming and J lost 0 bases; unmatched junction nucleotides: 4. CDR3 sequence (DNA): TGCAGCGTCGACAGGGCAATGAACACTGAAGCTTTCTTT. It is translated as CSVDRAMNTEAFF.

This clonotype was seen many times. The chain has TRBV9 and TRBJ1-1, with TRBD1 matching over 8 bases. The CDR3 is 15 residues long. With V trimmed by 3 bases and J by 10 bases, 14 bases remained unmatched. Germline-derived CDR1 and CDR2 are SGDLS and YYNGEE. The CDR3 DNA reads as TGTGCCAGCAGCGGGAAACCCGGGACAGGCGGTGGAGCTTTCTTT. It yields the protein CASSGKPGTGGGAFF.

Concerning this clonotype: One base away lies a much larger clone, so this may be a sequencing read error. The CDR3 DNA reads as TGTGCCAGCACCTTAGGAGGGACAGGGAACTATGGCAACACCTTC. This sequence encodes CASTLGGTGNYGNTF. The chain employs TRBV5-1 and TRBJ1-2, with 9 bases fitting TRBD1. Germline V lookup: CDR1 SGHRS, CDR2 YFSETQ. This CDR3 region has 15 residues.

With regard to this clonotype: This clone may be a read error of a much larger clone one base away. This CDR3 fails to terminate in the conserved phenylalanine or tryptophan, so it likely reflects a read error. V gene TRBV14 combines with J gene TRBJ1-1, with D perhaps matching TRBD1 (6 bases). Trimming cost V 4 bases and J 6 bases, with 12 bases left between them. Germline V gene sequence: CDR1 SGHDN, CDR2 FVKESK. The CDR3 consists of 13 residues. The CDR3 coding sequence is TGTGCCAGCAGCCTCGCAGGGGACCCTGAAGCTTTCTCT. As protein: CASSLAGDPEAFS.

This clonotype occurred a few times. This chain's CDR3 is CSATYGTGRNQPQHF. The CDR3 DNA follows: TGCAGTGCTACCTACGGGACAGGGCGGAATCAGCCCCAGCATTTT. This chain links TRBV20-1 with TRBJ1-5, with 9 bases that match TRBD1. The CDR3 consists of 15 residues. After removal of 4 bases from V and 4 bases from J, the junction contained 8 bases not matched to a gene. The germline V gene encodes CDR1 DFQATT and CDR2 SNEGSKA (reference sequence).

This clonotype was recorded at least ten times. The chain couples TRBV25-1 to TRBJ2-2; D unclear. Germline values: CDR1 MGHDK, CDR2 SYGVNS. The CDR3 runs to 14 residues. Trimming left V 4 bases short and J 6 bases short, with 12 bases between. CDR3 region: CASSAAQVPGELFF. CDR3 DNA sequence: TGTGCCAGCAGTGCCGCTCAGGTCCCCGGGGAGCTGTTTTTT.

This clonotype was found many times. V usage is TRBV15 and J usage is TRBJ2-7; D is undetermined. This CDR3 region has 14 residues. Germline-derived CDR1 and CDR2 are LNHNV and YYDKDF (reference sequence). V lost 3 bases to trimming and J lost 0 bases, with 9 bases between them. The CDR3 loop is CATSRARFSYEQYF. The CDR3 bases are TGTGCCACCAGCAGGGCTAGATTCTCCTACGAGCAGTACTTC.

The chain couples TRBV2 to TRBJ1-2; D is unresolved. The CDR3 is 13 residues long. V was pared by 6 bases and J by 8 bases, with 16 bases between. In germline, CDR1 is SNHLY, CDR2 FYNNEI. The CDR3 DNA sequence: TGTGCCAGCAGCTCCCGACAAGGCCGAGGCTACACCTTC. Residues: CASSSRQGRGYTF.

There are many counts of this clonotype. The chain joins TRBV7-9 to TRBJ1-5; TRBD1 aligns across 8 bases. V lost 4 bases to trimming and J lost 0 bases; unmatched junction nucleotides: 11. The germline V gene has CDR1 SEHNR and CDR2 FQNEAQ (reference sequence). This CDR3 is built from 18 residues. CDR3 DNA: TGTGCCAGCAGCTCGACCGGGACAGGTGGCAATAGCAATCAGCCCCAGCATTTT. Protein: CASSSTGTGGNSNQPQHF. Complete variable domain (other parts from reference TRBV7-9 and TRBJ1-5): DTGVSQNPRHKITKRGQNVTFRCDPISEHNRLYWYRQTLGQGPEFLTYFQNEAQLEKSRLLSDRFSAERPKGSFSTLEIQRTEQGDSAMYLCASSSTGTGGNSNQPQHFGDGTRLSIL.

In the case of this clonotype: This sequence may be a read error, since a much larger clone differs from it by one base. The genes are TRBV5-1 and TRBJ2-5; D may match TRBD1 or TRBD2 (5 bases each). Looked up from germline, CDR1 is SGHRS and CDR2 is YFSETQ. The CDR3 sequence is 16 residues long. The CDR3 DNA is TGCGCCGGCAGGGTGTCACATGGGGAGCCAGGAGAGACCCAGTACTTC. It codes for CAGRVSHGEPGETQYF.

The chain links TRBV9 to TRBJ2-2, with a possible D match to TRBD2 (5 bases). This CDR3 is 15 amino acids long. V was pared by 5 bases and J by 3 bases, with 14 bases between. Germline V lookup: CDR1 SGDLS, CDR2 YYNGEE. The CDR3 DNA reads TGTGCCAGCAGTCGAGCCCTGGACTACACCGGGGAGCTGTTTTTT. Translating gives CASSRALDYTGELFF.

This clonotype was detected ten times or more. The V and J genes are TRBV5-8 and TRBJ2-5; 9 bases map to TRBD1. The CDR3 spans 14 residues. The V and J ends lost 5 bases and 5 bases, in that order; junction bases with no gene match: 7. The V gene's germline CDR1 is SGHTS and CDR2 YDEGEE. The CDR3 DNA sequence: TGTGCCAGCAGTACCGGGACAGGGACGGAGACCCAGTACTTC. Its translation is CASSTGTGTETQYF.

V usage is TRBV20-1 and J usage is TRBJ1-1; D unresolved. The germline V and J ends were trimmed by 3 bases and 0 bases, with 14 bases remaining between them. In germline, CDR1 is DFQATT, CDR2 SNEGSKA (reference sequence). CDR3 length: 15 amino acids. CDR3 DNA: TGCAGTGCTAGCAGTTGGGCCCAAATGAACACTGAAGCTTTCTTT. This sequence encodes CSASSWAQMNTEAFF.

This clonotype was recorded at least ten times. This chain links TRBV7-2 with TRBJ1-4, with D hard to call. V was pared by 3 bases and J by 0 bases, with 5 bases between. This CDR3 has 14 amino acids. From germline, CDR1 is SGHTA and CDR2 FQGNSA. The CDR3 bases are TGTGCCAGCAGCTTGGACCCAACTAATGAAAAACTGTTTTTT. It translates to CASSLDPTNEKLFF. Full variable domain (remainder filled in from reference TRBV7-2 and TRBJ1-4): GAGVSQSPSNKVTEKGKDVELRCDPISGHTALYWYRQSLGQGLEFLIYFQGNSAPDKSGLPSDRFSAERTGGSVSTLTIQRTQQEDSAVYLCASSLDPTNEKLFFGSGTQLSVL.

This clonotype was found once. A read error may produce the germline difference seen at one junction end. The V call is TRBV3-1, the J call TRBJ2-3; D is undetermined. Germline CDR1 and CDR2: LGHDT and YNNKEL (reference sequence). The CDR3 contains 12 residues. The CDR3 DNA is TGTGCCAGCAGCAGTAGCAGAGATACGCAGTATTTT. Residues: CASSSSRDTQYF.

This chain links TRBV3-1 with TRBJ2-7; 11 positions agree with TRBD2. Trimming cost V 1 base and J 4 bases; bases outside gene matches: 3. Per the germline V gene, CDR1 is LGHDT and CDR2 is YNNKEL (reference sequence). CDR3 length equals 15 residues. The CDR3 loop is CASSQGGTSGYEQYF. CDR3 in DNA: TGTGCCAGCAGCCAAGGCGGGACTAGCGGTTACGAGCAGTACTTC.

This clonotype was counted many times. This rearrangement joins TRBV5-8 to TRBJ1-1; D perhaps matches TRBD1 (6 bases). Deletions cut 2 bases from V and 0 bases from J, with 11 bases between. This CDR3 region has 15 residues. Germline lookup yields CDR1 SGHTS and CDR2 YDEGEE. The CDR3 bases are TGTGCCAGCAGCTTACCTGAGGGGGTGAACACTGAAGCTTTCTTT. Translation gives CASSLPEGVNTEAFF. The entire variable domain, with the rest obtained from reference TRBV5-8 and TRBJ1-1, is as follows: EAGVTQSPTHLIKTRGQQATLRCSPISGHTSVYWYQQALGLGLQFLLWYDEGEERNRGNFPPRFSGRQFPNYSSELNVNALELEDSALYLCASSLPEGVNTEAFFGQGTRLTVV.

The chain is built from TRBV12-3 or TRBV12-4 and TRBJ2-3; D is uncertain. The CDR3 runs 13 residues. Trimming took off 7 bases at V and 5 bases at J, with 13 bases between the two ends. This chain's CDR3 is CASTTGPLDTQYF. Here the CDR3 DNA reads TGTGCCAGCACAACCGGGCCGTTAGATACGCAGTATTTT.